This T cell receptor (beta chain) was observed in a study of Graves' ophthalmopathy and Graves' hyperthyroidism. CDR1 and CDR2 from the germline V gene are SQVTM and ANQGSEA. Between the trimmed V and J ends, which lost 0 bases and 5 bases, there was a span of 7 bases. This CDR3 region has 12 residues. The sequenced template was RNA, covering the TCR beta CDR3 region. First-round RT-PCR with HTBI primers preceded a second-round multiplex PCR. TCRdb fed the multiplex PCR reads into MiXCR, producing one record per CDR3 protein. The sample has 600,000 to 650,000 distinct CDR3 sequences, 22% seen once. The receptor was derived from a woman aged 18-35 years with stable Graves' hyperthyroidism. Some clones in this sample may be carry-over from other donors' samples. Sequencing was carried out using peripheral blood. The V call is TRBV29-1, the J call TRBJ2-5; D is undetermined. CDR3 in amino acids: CSVEEVAETQYF. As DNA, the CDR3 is TGCAGCGTTGAAGAGGTTGCCGAGACCCAGTACTTC.